A selection of T cell receptor beta chains follows, all from one sample in a study of tumor-infiltrating lymphocytes in primary liver carcinoma. Each CDR3 protein gets one entry after TCRdb re-called the multiplex PCR reads with MiXCR. The table records 20,000 to 25,000 distinct CDR3 sequences, nearly 80% of them present only once. Specimen: liver tumor tissue from sampling region 1. These receptors originate from a woman in her 30s with primary liver carcinoma and hepatitis B virus infection. Both conserved end residues are part of each CDR3. The D gene is left open where the match is weak. Rows give clone size only sometimes, using once, few, many, or a class for an expanded clone.

V gene,J gene,clone size,D gene,CDR3 protein,CDR3 DNA
TRBV11-2,TRBJ2-1,.,TRBD2,CATSTPLAGGYNEQFF,TGTGCCACTAGCACCCCTCTAGCGGGAGGATACAATGAGCAGTTCTTC
TRBV6-5,TRBJ1-1,medium-sized,.,CASGIGWNTEAFF,TGTGCCAGCGGAATAGGATGGAACACTGAAGCTTTCTTT
TRBV30,TRBJ1-1,few,.,CAWSGEVTEAFF,TGTGCCTGGAGTGGGGAGGTCACTGAAGCTTTCTTT
TRBV28,TRBJ2-6,.,.,CASRGLGTPWANILTF,TGTGCCAGCAGGGGGTTGGGGACCCCGTGGGCCAACATCCTGACTTTC
TRBV6-5,TRBJ2-2,.,TRBD1,CASTLRTGFTGELLF,TGTGCCAGCACTCTGCGGACAGGGTTCACCGGGGAGCTGTTATTT
TRBV5-8,TRBJ2-1,.,.,CVSSSRPTDEQFF,TGTGTCAGCAGCTCCCGGCCAACCGATGAGCAGTTCTTC
TRBV28,TRBJ2-4,.,.,CASRAVGPPQYF,TGTGCCAGCAGGGCCGTGGGGCCCCCTCAGTACTTC
TRBV4-3,TRBJ2-1,once,.,CASSLTEFVNEQFF,TGCGCCAGCAGCCTCACTGAGTTTGTCAATGAGCAGTTCTTC
TRBV29-1,TRBJ1-1,.,.,CIVETGSIEAFF,TGCATCGTCGAGACTGGGAGCATTGAAGCTTTCTTT
TRBV11-2,TRBJ2-7,.,.,CASSRLGIEGEQYF,TGTGCCAGCAGCAGACTCGGGATAGAGGGCGAGCAGTACTTC
TRBV11-3,TRBJ2-1,.,.,CASSLEFGGLSYNEQFF,TGTGCCAGCAGCTTGGAGTTCGGCGGGCTTTCCTACAATGAGCAGTTCTTC
TRBV5-6,TRBJ2-2,.,.,CASNLASRVTGEPFF,TGTGCCAGCAACTTGGCATCCAGAGTCACCGGGGAGCCGTTTTTT
TRBV5-4,TRBJ2-3,.,.,CTIRVDGHLPPTDTQYF,TGTACCATCCGCGTAGACGGACACCTTCCACCCACAGATACGCAGTATTTT
TRBV11-3,TRBJ1-1,once,TRBD1,CASGLETGGTVAFF,TGTGCCAGTGGCTTAGAAACAGGGGGCACTGTAGCTTTCTTT
TRBV11-2,TRBJ2-7,.,.,CANSITGGGSWIYERYF,TGTGCCAACAGTATCACAGGAGGGGGCTCTTGGATCTACGAGCGGTACTTC
TRBV24-1,TRBJ1-1,.,TRBD1,CGTASGGGNTEAFF,TGTGGCACTGCTTCAGGGGGAGGGAACACTGAAGCCTTCTTT
TRBV6-2/TRBV6-3,TRBJ1-2,few,.,CASSPDDIGGYTF,TGTGCCAGTAGTCCTGACGACATTGGTGGCTACACCTTC
TRBV7-9,TRBJ2-2,.,.,CASSRGNTGELLF,TGTGCCAGCAGTAGGGGGAACACCGGGGAGTTGTTGTTT
TRBV18,TRBJ2-7,.,.,CASSLTGSKGDYEQYF,TGTGCCAGCTCACTGACAGGAAGCAAGGGGGACTACGAGCAGTACTTC
TRBV6-5,TRBJ2-2,.,.,CARSPRTRFTGELFF,TGTGCCAGAAGTCCGCGGACAAGGTTCACCGGGGAGCTATTTTTT
TRBV20-1,TRBJ2-2,many,TRBD2,CSARDPTSGRWNTGELFF,TGCAGTGCTAGAGATCCGACTAGCGGGAGGTGGAACACCGGGGAGCTGTTTTTT
TRBV6-6,TRBJ2-7,few,.,CASSSDSFSYEQYF,TGTGCCAGCAGTTCGGACAGCTTTTCCTACGAGCAGTACTTC